One sample yielded the 22 T cell receptor beta chains listed below, sequenced in a study of shared T cell receptors in the human thymus. Sequencing was performed with immunoSEQ multiplex PCR; in TCRdb, only in-frame clones are kept and a portion is missing. The sample yields 650,000 to 950,000 clones, approximately 85% seen once. These data also featured in a second study, about human thymus T cells.

The material sequenced was thymocytes. The source of these receptors is a girl less than two years old with a congenital heart defect.

The chain employs TRBV7-9 and TRBJ2-4; TRBD1 is a possible D gene (8 bases). The V gene lost 0 bases and the J gene lost 6 bases, with 12 bases spanning the gap. CDR3 size: 15 residues. Germline V gives CDR1 SEHNR, CDR2 FQNEAQ (reference sequence). The CDR3 sequence is CASSLAGGTGNIQYF. The CDR3 coding sequence is TGTGCCAGCAGCTTAGCGGGGGGGACAGGAAACATTCAGTACTTC.

Only one count was recorded for this clone. The rearrangement links TRBV6-6 to TRBJ1-6; tentative D call: TRBD1 (6 bases). With 0 bases removed from V and 10 bases from J, the gap between germline ends came to 16 bases. The CDR3 covers 16 residues. Germline CDR1 and CDR2: MNHNY and SVGAGI (reference sequence). CDR3: CASSYSGQWRESPLHF. CDR3 DNA sequence: TGTGCCAGCAGTTACTCCGGACAGTGGCGAGAATCACCCCTCCACTTT.

The gene calls are TRBV11-2 and TRBJ1-4; 7 bases align to TRBD1. Germline V gene data show CDR1 as SGHAT and CDR2 as FQNNGV. Germline trimming cut 4 bases from V and 4 bases from J; bases unmatched to any gene: 9. This CDR3 is built from 16 residues. The CDR3: CASSSILGGLNEKLFF. The CDR3 coding sequence is TGTGCCAGCAGCTCAATCCTAGGGGGCCTTAATGAAAAACTGTTTTTT.

The chain recombines TRBV29-1 with TRBJ2-7; TRBD1 agrees at 7 bases. V was pared by 6 bases and J by 0 bases, with 8 bases of the junction left unmatched. The CDR3 is 14 residues long. Germline CDR1 is SQVTM and CDR2 is ANQGSEA. Here the CDR3 DNA reads TGCAGCGTGGCACCGGGACAGAGCTCCTACGAGCAGTACTTC. Its protein is CSVAPGQSSYEQYF.

J is TRBJ2-5 and V is TRBV4-3; 7 positions agree with TRBD1. This CDR3 contains 19 residues. The trim removed 1 base at V and 2 bases at J, leaving 16 bases unmatched. Germline V CDR1 and CDR2: LGHNA, YSLEER. CDR3 amino acids: CASSQGQDQGGKGQETQYF. The CDR3 DNA follows: TGCGCCAGCAGCCAAGGCCAAGACCAAGGGGGCAAGGGTCAAGAGACCCAGTACTTC.

V usage is TRBV15 and J usage is TRBJ2-7; unclear D gene. V was shortened by 0 bases and J by 2 bases, with 17 bases between the two germline ends. The CDR3 spans 17 residues. Germline loops: CDR1 LNHNV, CDR2 YYDKDF (reference sequence). This chain's CDR3 is CATSRDRVIIRPYEQYF. CDR3 nucleotide sequence: TGTGCCACCAGCAGAGATCGGGTTATAATCCGCCCCTACGAGCAGTACTTC.

The chain links TRBV5-4 to TRBJ1-4; 7 nucleotides line up with TRBD1. V gave up 0 bases and J gave up 7 bases; unmatched junction bases: 6. The CDR3 has 15 residues. The germline CDR1 and CDR2 sequences are SGHNT and YYREEE (reference sequence). The CDR3 here is CASSLAGRGTEKLFF. The CDR3 DNA reads TGTGCCAGCAGCTTGGCGGGCAGGGGGACTGAAAAACTGTTTTTT.

The CDR3 protein is CASSLSGGKGYTF. The DNA of the CDR3 is TGTGCCAGCAGTTTGTCGGGGGGAAAGGGCTACACCTTC. The V gene is TRBV27, the J gene TRBJ1-2; D is possibly TRBD1 (5 bases). CDR3 length: 13 residues. Germline values: CDR1 MNHEY, CDR2 SMNVEV (reference sequence). Trimming left V 3 bases short and J 8 bases short, with 13 bases between.

The J gene is TRBJ2-2, the V gene TRBV6-1; perhaps TRBD2 as D (6 bases). V was pared by 11 bases and J by 4 bases, with 11 bases between. Germline values: CDR1 MNHNS, CDR2 SASEGT. The CDR3 has 12 amino acids. The chain's CDR3 is CASTGGTGELFF. Written as DNA, the CDR3 is TGTGCCTCTACCGGGGGCACCGGGGAGCTGTTTTTT.

This clone showed up just a few times. The chain combines TRBV27 with TRBJ2-7; TRBD1 matches 8 bases. The CDR3 consists of 14 residues. Unmatched junction bases numbered 10, after V lost 6 bases and J lost 6 bases. Germline loops: CDR1 MNHEY, CDR2 SMNVEV (reference sequence). The CDR3 loop is CASRPGQVSSEQYF. CDR3 DNA sequence: TGTGCCAGCAGACCGGGACAGGTTAGTAGCGAGCAGTACTTC.

The chain employs TRBV9 and TRBJ1-2; D unresolved. The CDR3 is 14 residues long. V was trimmed by 3 bases and J by 6 bases, leaving 15 bases between them. Germline-derived CDR1 and CDR2 are SGDLS and YYNGEE. In DNA, the CDR3 is TGTGCCAGCAGCGACCGGGAGGGAACGGATGGCTACACCTTC. It encodes CASSDREGTDGYTF. Full variable domain (outside the CDR3, taken from reference TRBV9 and TRBJ1-2): DSGVTQTPKHLITATGQRVTLRCSPRSGDLSVYWYQQSLDQGLQFLIQYYNGEERAKGNILERFSAQQFPDLHSELNLSSLELGDSALYFCASSDREGTDGYTFGSGTRLTVV.

The V gene is TRBV11-2, the J gene TRBJ1-1; tentatively, D is TRBD1 (6 bases). V was cut by 5 bases and J by 0 bases, with 10 bases left in between. This CDR3 has 14 residues. Germline V gives CDR1 SGHAT, CDR2 FQNNGV. For the CDR3, the DNA is TGTGCCAGCAGCCGACAGGAGATGAACACTGAAGCTTTCTTT. As protein: CASSRQEMNTEAFF.

The gene calls are TRBV4-1 and TRBJ2-1, with 8 bases fitting TRBD1. Germline CDR1 and CDR2: MGHRA and YSYEKL. CDR3 length: 16 residues. V lost 0 bases to trimming and J lost 7 bases; unmatched junction nucleotides: 8. The CDR3 protein is CASSQDGQGRENEQFF. CDR3 in DNA: TGCGCCAGCAGCCAAGATGGACAGGGCAGGGAGAATGAGCAGTTCTTC.

In DNA, the CDR3 is TGTGCCAGCAGGCATAGAACCCCGTACCAAGAGACCCAGTACTTC. It encodes CASRHRTPYQETQYF. This chain joins TRBV5-6 and TRBJ2-5; D uncertain. Germline V gene sequence: CDR1 SGHDT, CDR2 YYEEEE. Trimming shortened V by 5 bases and J by 0 bases, and 14 bases separated the two germline ends. The CDR3 has 15 residues.

The rearrangement uses TRBV27 and TRBJ1-2; 8 bases map to TRBD1. With V trimmed by 0 bases and J by 3 bases, 3 bases remained unmatched. The CDR3 is 15 residues long. In germline, CDR1 is MNHEY, CDR2 SMNVEV (reference sequence). Here the CDR3 DNA reads TGTGCCAGCAGTTTATCACAGGGGGGCCACTATGGCTACACCTTC. Its protein product is CASSLSQGGHYGYTF.

This chain links TRBV11-2 with TRBJ2-5; 10 positions agree with TRBD1. CDR1 is SGHAT, CDR2 FQNNGV, per germline. V lost 2 bases and J lost 0; bases outside the gene matches: 9. The CDR3 sequence is 18 residues long. The CDR3 coding sequence is TGTGCCAGCAGCTTATACGCCCGTGGGACAGGGGACCAAGAGACCCAGTACTTC. Its protein is CASSLYARGTGDQETQYF.

The chain uses TRBV4-3 and TRBJ2-7; TRBD1 aligns across 8 bases. The germline gives CDR1 LGHNA, CDR2 YSLEER. This CDR3 spans 15 amino acids. V lost 1 base, J lost 3 bases, and 5 bases stayed unmatched. The chain's CDR3 is CASSQGSGQGYEQYF. The CDR3 DNA is TGCGCCAGCAGCCAAGGGTCAGGACAGGGCTACGAGCAGTACTTC.

The chain joins TRBV14 to TRBJ2-7; tentative D call: TRBD1 (5 bases). V was trimmed by 1 base and J by 3 bases, leaving 19 bases between them. The CDR3 contains 17 residues. Germline CDR1 and CDR2: SGHDN and FVKESK. The CDR3 here is CASSQGSQPRTRYEQYF. CDR3 in DNA: TGTGCCAGCAGCCAAGGGTCCCAACCGAGGACACGCTACGAGCAGTACTTC.

This chain joins TRBV5-1 and TRBJ2-3, with 8 bases lining up with TRBD2. This CDR3 contains 15 residues. Unmatched junction bases numbered 5, after V lost 3 bases and J lost 2 bases. CDR1 and CDR2 (germline): SGHRS, YFSETQ. Written as DNA, the CDR3 is TGCGCCAGCAGCTCGGGACTAGAGGACACAGATACGCAGTATTTT. Protein sequence: CASSSGLEDTDTQYF.

The chain recombines TRBV7-2 with TRBJ2-7; tentatively, D is TRBD2 (5 bases). V lost 6 bases and J lost 1, with 10 bases in between. Germline lookup yields CDR1 SGHTA and CDR2 FQGNSA. The CDR3 has 13 amino acids. CDR3 region: CASRRAASYEQYF. The CDR3 DNA is TGTGCCAGCAGGAGGGCCGCATCCTACGAGCAGTACTTC.

The chain has TRBV6-5 and TRBJ1-2; 7 bases are a match to TRBD1. Germline assignment: CDR1 MNHEY and CDR2 SVGAGI. This CDR3 has 13 amino acids. J was trimmed by 5 bases and V by 6 bases; bases with no gene match: 6. The CDR3 here is CASSLDRDYGYTF. In DNA form, the CDR3 reads TGTGCCAGCAGCCTCGACAGGGATTATGGCTACACCTTC.

The J gene is TRBJ1-5, the V gene TRBV6-1, with 9 positions matching TRBD1. CDR3 size: 15 residues. Losses at the gene ends were 1 base for V and 4 bases for J; bases not matched to a gene: 2. Germline V gives CDR1 MNHNS, CDR2 SASEGT. This chain's CDR3 is CASSEVGTGNQPQHF. CDR3 coding DNA: TGTGCCAGCAGTGAAGTAGGGACAGGGAATCAGCCCCAGCATTTT.